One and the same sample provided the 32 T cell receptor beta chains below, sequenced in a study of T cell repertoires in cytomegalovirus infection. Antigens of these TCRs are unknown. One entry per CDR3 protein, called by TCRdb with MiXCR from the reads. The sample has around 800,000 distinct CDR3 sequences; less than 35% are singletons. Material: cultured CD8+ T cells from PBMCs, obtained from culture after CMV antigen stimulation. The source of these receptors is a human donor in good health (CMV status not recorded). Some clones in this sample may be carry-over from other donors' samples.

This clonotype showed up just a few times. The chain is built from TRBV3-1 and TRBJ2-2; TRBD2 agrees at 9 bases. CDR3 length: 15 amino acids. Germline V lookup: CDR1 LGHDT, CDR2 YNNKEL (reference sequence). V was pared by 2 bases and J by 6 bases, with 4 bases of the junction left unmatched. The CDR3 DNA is TGTGCCAGCAGCCAAAATCGCGGGGGGGCCGGGGAGCTGTTTTTT. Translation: CASSQNRGGAGELFF.

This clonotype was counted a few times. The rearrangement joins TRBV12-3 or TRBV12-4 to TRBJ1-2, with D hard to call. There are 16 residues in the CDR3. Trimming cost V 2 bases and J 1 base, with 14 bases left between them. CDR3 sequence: CASSLRAQGNNYGYTF. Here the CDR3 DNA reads TGTGCCAGCAGTTTACGGGCACAAGGAAATAACTATGGCTACACCTTC.

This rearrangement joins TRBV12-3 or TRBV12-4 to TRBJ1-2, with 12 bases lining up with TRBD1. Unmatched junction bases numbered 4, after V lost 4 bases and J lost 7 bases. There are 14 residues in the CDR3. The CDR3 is CASSSGQGASGYTF. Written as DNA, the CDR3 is TGTGCCAGCAGTTCGGGACAGGGGGCGAGTGGCTACACCTTC.

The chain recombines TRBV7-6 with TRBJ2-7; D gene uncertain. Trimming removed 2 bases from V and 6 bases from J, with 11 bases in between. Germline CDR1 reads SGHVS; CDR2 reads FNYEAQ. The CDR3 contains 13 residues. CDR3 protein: CASSLREGREQYV. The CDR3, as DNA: TGTGCCAGCAGCTTAAGGGAAGGGCGCGAGCAGTACGTC.

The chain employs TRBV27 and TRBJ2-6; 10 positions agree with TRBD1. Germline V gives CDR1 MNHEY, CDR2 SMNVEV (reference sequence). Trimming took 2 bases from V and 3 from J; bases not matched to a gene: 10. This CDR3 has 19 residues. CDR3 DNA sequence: TGTGCCAGCAGTTTAGAGGTCGAGACAGGGGGCTTTGGGGCCAACGTCCTGACTTTC. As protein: CASSLEVETGGFGANVLTF.

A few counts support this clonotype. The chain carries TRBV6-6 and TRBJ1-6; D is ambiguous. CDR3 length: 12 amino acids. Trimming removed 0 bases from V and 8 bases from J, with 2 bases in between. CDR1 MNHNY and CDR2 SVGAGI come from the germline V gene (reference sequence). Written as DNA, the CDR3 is TGTGCCAGCAGTTACTCGGATTCACCCCTCCACTTT. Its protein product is CASSYSDSPLHF.

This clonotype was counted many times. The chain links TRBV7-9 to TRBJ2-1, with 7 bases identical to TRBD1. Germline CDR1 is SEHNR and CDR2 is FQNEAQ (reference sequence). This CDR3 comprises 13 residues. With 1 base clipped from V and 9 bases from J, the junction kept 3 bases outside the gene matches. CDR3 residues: CASSLGTGIEQFF. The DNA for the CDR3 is TGTGCCAGCAGCTTAGGGACAGGTATTGAGCAGTTCTTC.

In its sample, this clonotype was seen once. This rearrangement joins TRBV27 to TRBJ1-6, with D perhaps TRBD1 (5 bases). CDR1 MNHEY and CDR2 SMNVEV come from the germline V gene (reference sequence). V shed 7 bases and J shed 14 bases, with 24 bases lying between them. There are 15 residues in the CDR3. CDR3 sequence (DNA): TGTGCCAGCACCTCCCTACCATGGACACCTGTATCCCTCCACTTT. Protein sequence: CASTSLPWTPVSLHF.

As DNA, the CDR3 is TGTGCCAGCAGCCAAGGTGCGAGACTAGCGGGTCGCACAGATACGCAGTATTTT. Protein product: CASSQGARLAGRTDTQYF. V gene TRBV4-2 combines with J gene TRBJ2-3; TRBD2 agrees at 10 bases. Per germline, CDR1 LGHNA and CDR2 YNFKEQ. The CDR3 has 18 amino acids. J was trimmed by 1 base and V by 1 base; bases with no gene match: 8.

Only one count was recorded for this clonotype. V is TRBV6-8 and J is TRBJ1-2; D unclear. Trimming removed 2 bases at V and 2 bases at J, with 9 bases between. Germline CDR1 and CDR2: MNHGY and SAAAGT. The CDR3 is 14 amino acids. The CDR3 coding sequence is TGTGCCAGCAGTTACCTGGACGCAAACTATGGCTACACCTTC. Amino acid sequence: CASSYLDANYGYTF.

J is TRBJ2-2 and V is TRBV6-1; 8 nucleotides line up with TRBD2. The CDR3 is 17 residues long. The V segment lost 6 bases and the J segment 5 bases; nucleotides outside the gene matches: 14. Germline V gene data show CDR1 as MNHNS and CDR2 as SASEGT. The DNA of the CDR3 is TGTGCCAGCAGCAGATGGGAGCGGGGGAGTGCGACCGGGGAGCTGTTTTTT. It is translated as CASSRWERGSATGELFF.

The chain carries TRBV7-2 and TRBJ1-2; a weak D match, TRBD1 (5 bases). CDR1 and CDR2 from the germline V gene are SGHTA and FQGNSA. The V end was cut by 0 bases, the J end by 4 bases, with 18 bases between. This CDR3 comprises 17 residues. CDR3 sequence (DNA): TGTGCCAGCAGCTTAGCGGGTTTAAGTCCTGGGGGCTATGGCTACACCTTC. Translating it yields CASSLAGLSPGGYGYTF.

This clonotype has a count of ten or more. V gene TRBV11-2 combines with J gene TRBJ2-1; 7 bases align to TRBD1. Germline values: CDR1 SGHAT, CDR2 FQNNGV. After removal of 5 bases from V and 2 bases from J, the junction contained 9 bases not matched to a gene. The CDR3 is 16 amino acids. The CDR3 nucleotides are TGTGCCAGCAGCCCGCGGACAGGCCTTACCTACAATGAGCAGTTCTTC. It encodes CASSPRTGLTYNEQFF.

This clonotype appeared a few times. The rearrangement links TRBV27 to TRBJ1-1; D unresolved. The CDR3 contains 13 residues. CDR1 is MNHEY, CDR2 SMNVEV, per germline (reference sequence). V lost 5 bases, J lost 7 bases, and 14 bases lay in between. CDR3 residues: CASSRRRADEAFF. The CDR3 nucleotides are TGTGCCAGCAGTCGACGTAGGGCTGATGAAGCTTTCTTT.

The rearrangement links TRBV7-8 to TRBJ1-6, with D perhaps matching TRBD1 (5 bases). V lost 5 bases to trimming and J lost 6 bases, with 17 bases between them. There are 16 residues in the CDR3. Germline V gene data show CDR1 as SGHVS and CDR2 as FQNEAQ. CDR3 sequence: CASSPLGGGGNSPLHF. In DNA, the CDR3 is TGTGCCAGCAGCCCCCTCGGGGGGGGAGGTAATTCACCCCTCCACTTT.

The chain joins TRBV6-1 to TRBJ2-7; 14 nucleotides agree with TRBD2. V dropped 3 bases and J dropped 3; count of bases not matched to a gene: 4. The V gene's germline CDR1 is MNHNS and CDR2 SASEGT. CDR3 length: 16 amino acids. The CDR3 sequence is CASSDGLAGGFYEQYF. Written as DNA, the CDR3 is TGTGCCAGCAGTGACGGACTAGCGGGGGGATTCTACGAGCAGTACTTC.

The CDR3 is CASKELAGAGESQYF. As DNA, the CDR3 is TGTGCCAGCAAGGAACTAGCGGGGGCCGGGGAGTCCCAGTACTTC. The V and J genes are TRBV6-1 and TRBJ2-5, with 11 bases identical to TRBD2. The V segment lost 7 bases and the J segment 9 bases; nucleotides outside the gene matches: 13. CDR3 size: 15 residues. CDR1 and CDR2 (germline): MNHNS, SASEGT.

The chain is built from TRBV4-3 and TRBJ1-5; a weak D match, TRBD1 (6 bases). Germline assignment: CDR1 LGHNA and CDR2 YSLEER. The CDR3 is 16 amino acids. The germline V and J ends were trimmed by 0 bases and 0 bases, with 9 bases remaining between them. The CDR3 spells CASSQEGGSSNQPQHF. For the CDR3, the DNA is TGCGCCAGCAGCCAAGAAGGGGGTTCTAGCAATCAGCCCCAGCATTTT.

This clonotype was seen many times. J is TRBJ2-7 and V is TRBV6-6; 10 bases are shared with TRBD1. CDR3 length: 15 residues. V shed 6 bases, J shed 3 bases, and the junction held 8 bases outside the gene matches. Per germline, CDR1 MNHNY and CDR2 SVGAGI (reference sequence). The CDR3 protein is CASSSPGQGVYEQYF. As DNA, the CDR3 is TGTGCCAGCAGCTCCCCAGGACAGGGGGTCTACGAGCAGTACTTC.

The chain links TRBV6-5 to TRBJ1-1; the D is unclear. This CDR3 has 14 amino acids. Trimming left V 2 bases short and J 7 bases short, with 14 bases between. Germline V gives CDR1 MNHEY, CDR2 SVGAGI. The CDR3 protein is CASSYSIARLEAFF. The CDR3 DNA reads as TGTGCCAGCAGTTACAGTATTGCCCGACTTGAAGCTTTCTTT.

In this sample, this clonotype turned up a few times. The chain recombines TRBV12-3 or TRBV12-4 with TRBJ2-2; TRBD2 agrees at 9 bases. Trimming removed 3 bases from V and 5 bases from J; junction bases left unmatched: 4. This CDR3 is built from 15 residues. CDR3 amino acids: CASSFASGGTGELFF. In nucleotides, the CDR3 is TGTGCCAGCAGTTTCGCCAGCGGGGGGACCGGGGAGCTGTTTTTT.

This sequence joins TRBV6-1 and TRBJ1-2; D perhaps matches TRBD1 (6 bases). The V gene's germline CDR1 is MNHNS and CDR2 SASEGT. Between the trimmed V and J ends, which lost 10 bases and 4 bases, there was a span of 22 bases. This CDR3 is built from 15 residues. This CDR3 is CATQITGMLAYGYTF. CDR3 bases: TGTGCCACACAAATAACAGGGATGCTTGCCTATGGCTACACCTTC.

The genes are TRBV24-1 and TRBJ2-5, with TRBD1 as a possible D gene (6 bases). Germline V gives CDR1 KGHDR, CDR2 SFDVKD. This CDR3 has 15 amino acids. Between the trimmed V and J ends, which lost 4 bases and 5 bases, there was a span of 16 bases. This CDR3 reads CATSEGAGVLETQYF. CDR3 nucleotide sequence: TGTGCCACCAGTGAAGGGGCAGGGGTTCTGGAGACCCAGTACTTC.

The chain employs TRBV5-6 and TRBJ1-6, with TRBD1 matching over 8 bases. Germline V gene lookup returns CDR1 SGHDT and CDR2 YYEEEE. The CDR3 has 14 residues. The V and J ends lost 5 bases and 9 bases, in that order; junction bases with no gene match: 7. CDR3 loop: CASSTDRVSSPLHF. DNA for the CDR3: TGTGCCAGCAGTACGGACAGGGTGAGTTCACCCCTCCACTTT.

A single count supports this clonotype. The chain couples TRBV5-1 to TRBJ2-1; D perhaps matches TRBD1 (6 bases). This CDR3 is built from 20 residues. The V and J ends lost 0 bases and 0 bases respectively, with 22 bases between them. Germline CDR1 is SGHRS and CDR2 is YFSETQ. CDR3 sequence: CASSLALIRTDPSSYNEQFF. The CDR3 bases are TGCGCCAGCAGCTTGGCCCTTATCCGGACAGATCCTAGCTCCTACAATGAGCAGTTCTTC.

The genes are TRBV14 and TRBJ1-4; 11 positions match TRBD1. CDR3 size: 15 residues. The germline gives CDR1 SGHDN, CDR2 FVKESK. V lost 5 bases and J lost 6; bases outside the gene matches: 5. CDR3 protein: CASSGWTGGYEKLFF. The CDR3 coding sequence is TGTGCCAGCAGCGGATGGACAGGGGGCTATGAAAAACTGTTTTTT. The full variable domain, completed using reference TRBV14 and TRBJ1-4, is EAGVTQFPSHSVIEKGQTVTLRCDPISGHDNLYWYRRVMGKEIKFLLHFVKESKQDESGMPNNRFLAERTGGTYSTLKVQPAELEDSGVYFCASSGWTGGYEKLFFGSGTQLSVL.

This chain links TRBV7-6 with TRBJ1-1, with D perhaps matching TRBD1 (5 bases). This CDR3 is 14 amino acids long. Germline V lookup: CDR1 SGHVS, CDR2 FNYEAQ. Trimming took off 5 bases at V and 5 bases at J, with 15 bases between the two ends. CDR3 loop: CASSPKTGVTEAFF. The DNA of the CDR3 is TGTGCCAGCAGCCCCAAGACGGGGGTTACTGAAGCTTTCTTT. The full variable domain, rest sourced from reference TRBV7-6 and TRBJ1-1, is GAGVSQSPRYKVTKRGQDVALRCDPISGHVSLYWYRQALGQGPEFLTYFNYEAQQDKSGLPNDRFSAERPEGSISTLTIQRTEQRDSAMYRCASSPKTGVTEAFFGQGTRLTVV.

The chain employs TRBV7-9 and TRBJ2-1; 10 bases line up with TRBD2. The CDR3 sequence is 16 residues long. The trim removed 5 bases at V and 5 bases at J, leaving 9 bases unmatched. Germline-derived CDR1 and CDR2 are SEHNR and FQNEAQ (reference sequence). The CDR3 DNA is TGTGCCAGCAGCCCCCTCGAGCGGGGGGGAAACAATGAGCAGTTCTTC. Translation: CASSPLERGGNNEQFF.

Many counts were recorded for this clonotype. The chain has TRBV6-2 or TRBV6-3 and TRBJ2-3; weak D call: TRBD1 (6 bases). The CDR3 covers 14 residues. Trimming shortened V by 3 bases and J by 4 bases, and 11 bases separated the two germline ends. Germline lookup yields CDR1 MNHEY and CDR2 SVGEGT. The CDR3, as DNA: TGTGCCAGCAGTTATGGGGGCCTCGCAGATACGCAGTATTTT. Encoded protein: CASSYGGLADTQYF.

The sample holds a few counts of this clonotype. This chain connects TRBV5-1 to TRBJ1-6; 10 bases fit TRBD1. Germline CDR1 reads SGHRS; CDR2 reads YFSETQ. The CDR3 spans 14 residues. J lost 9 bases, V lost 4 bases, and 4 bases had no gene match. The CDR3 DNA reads TGCGCCAGCAGCAGGGGACAGGGGCCTTCACCCCTCCACTTT. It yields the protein CASSRGQGPSPLHF.

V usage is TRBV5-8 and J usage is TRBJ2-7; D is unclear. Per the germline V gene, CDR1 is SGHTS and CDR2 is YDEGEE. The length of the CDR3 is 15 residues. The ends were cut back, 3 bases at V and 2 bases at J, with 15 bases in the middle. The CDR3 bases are TGTGCCAGCAGCTCTCTGCGGAGAGCCACCTACGAGCAGTACGTC. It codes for CASSSLRRATYEQYV.

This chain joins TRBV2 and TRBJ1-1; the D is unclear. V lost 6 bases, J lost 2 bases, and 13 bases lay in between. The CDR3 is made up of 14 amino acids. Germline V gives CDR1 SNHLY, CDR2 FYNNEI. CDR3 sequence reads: CASSANPGNTEAFF. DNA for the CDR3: TGTGCCAGCAGCGCTAATCCGGGTAACACTGAAGCTTTCTTT.